This TCR beta chain comes out of a study of blood T cell repertoires in COVID-19. Here immunoSEQ multiplex PCR was the method, and the copy in TCRdb shows in-frame clones only, minus some. Here the sample spans approximately 190,000 clones, approximately 90% being singletons. The receptor was derived from a woman aged 40 to 50 who had recovered from COVID-19. Specimen: peripheral blood.

In DNA form, the CDR3 reads TGTGCCAGCAGCCAAGACTGGGGACTAGCGAGAGGCAATGAGCAGTTCTTC. This translates into CASSQDWGLARGNEQFF. The chain joins TRBV4-2 to TRBJ2-1, with 10 bases identical to TRBD2. CDR1 is LGHNA, CDR2 YNFKEQ, per germline. With V trimmed by 0 bases and J by 6 bases, 8 bases remained unmatched. The CDR3 covers 17 residues.